These 13 T cell receptor beta chains came from one sample sequenced in a study of blood T cell repertoires in COVID-19. Some clones are missing from TCRdb's copy, which holds only in-frame ones; the method was immunoSEQ multiplex PCR. The sample has about 210,000 clones; around 83% are singletons. The specimen was peripheral blood. The receptors shown here come from a woman aged 45-60 years with acute or convalescent COVID-19.

The chain combines TRBV5-1 with TRBJ2-1; a possible D gene is TRBD1 (6 bases). The CDR3 runs 15 residues. The V end lost 4 bases, the J end lost 4 bases, and 15 bases lay between the germline ends. CDR1 and CDR2 from the germline V gene are SGHRS and YFSETQ. CDR3 region: CASSMDSNIYNEQFF. Here the CDR3 DNA reads TGCGCCAGCAGCATGGACAGCAACATTTACAATGAGCAGTTCTTC.

The CDR3 DNA follows: TGTGCCAGCAGTTTTGGGGGGGTAGCGGGAGAGACCCAGTACTTC. Translation gives CASSFGGVAGETQYF. The chain joins TRBV28 to TRBJ2-5, with 7 bases identical to TRBD2. Germline trimming cut 3 bases from V and 4 bases from J; bases unmatched to any gene: 8. The CDR3 consists of 15 residues. Germline CDR1 reads MDHEN; CDR2 reads SYDVKM.

The chain recombines TRBV15 with TRBJ1-2; tentatively, D is TRBD1 (5 bases). Between the trimmed V and J ends, which lost 6 bases and 8 bases, there was a span of 16 bases. Germline V gives CDR1 LNHNV, CDR2 YYDKDF (reference sequence). The CDR3 length is 13 residues. The CDR3 DNA is TGTGCCACCAGGGCTGGGGCCTCTATGGGCTACACCTTC. Its translation is CATRAGASMGYTF.

The rearrangement joins TRBV5-8 to TRBJ2-1; D call uncertain. Trimming left V 3 bases short and J 0 bases short, with 13 bases between. Per germline, CDR1 SGHTS and CDR2 YDEGEE. This CDR3 region has 16 residues. In DNA, the CDR3 is TGTGCCAGCAGCTGGAATGGCGGCTACTCCTACAATGAGCAGTTCTTC. Its translation: CASSWNGGYSYNEQFF.

J is TRBJ2-1 and V is TRBV15; weak D call: TRBD2 (6 bases). Germline loops: CDR1 LNHNV, CDR2 YYDKDF (reference sequence). This CDR3 is 18 amino acids long. V was clipped by 1 base and J by 0 bases, with 16 bases between them. The CDR3: CATSRGEEGFNSYNEQFF. CDR3 coding DNA: TGTGCCACCAGCAGAGGAGAGGAGGGGTTCAACTCCTACAATGAGCAGTTCTTC.

A single count supports this clone. CDR3 loop: CASSLDRSNQPQHF. In DNA form, the CDR3 reads TGTGCCAGCAGCCTGGACAGAAGCAATCAGCCCCAGCATTTT. The chain employs TRBV7-8 and TRBJ1-5, with D maybe TRBD1 (6 bases). V lost 5 bases and J 1 base, leaving 9 bases between the germline ends. In germline, CDR1 is SGHVS, CDR2 FQNEAQ. The CDR3 spans 14 residues.

This clone was counted many times. The DNA for the CDR3 is TGTGCCAGCAGTCCTGGAGGGGCCATATATTTT. Amino acids: CASSPGGAIYF. The chain has TRBV6-6 and TRBJ1-3, with D possibly TRBD1 on 5 matching bases. Trimming left V 5 bases short and J 11 bases short, with 10 bases between. The CDR3 totals 11 residues. The germline V gene has CDR1 MNHNY and CDR2 SVGAGI (reference sequence).

V gene TRBV21-1 combines with J gene TRBJ2-5; whether TRBD2, the table's D call, matches the DNA was not checked. TRBV21-1 is a documented pseudogene. CDR3 length: 14 residues. CDR3 bases: TGTGCCAGCAGCAAAGACAGCCGAGGGGAGACCCAGTACTTC. Encoded protein: CASSKDSRGETQYF.

This chain uses TRBV27 with TRBJ2-7; D call uncertain. The CDR3 has 14 residues. V was shortened by 3 bases and J by 1 base, with 10 bases between the two germline ends. Per germline, CDR1 MNHEY and CDR2 SMNVEV (reference sequence). Here the CDR3 reads CASSFSGRSYEQYF. CDR3 nucleotide sequence: TGTGCCAGCAGTTTCTCTGGGCGTTCCTACGAGCAGTACTTC.

This chain joins TRBV5-5 and TRBJ2-7, with unresolved D. Germline CDR1 reads SGHKS; CDR2 reads YYEKEE (reference sequence). The CDR3 runs to 13 residues. Trimming removed 4 bases at V and 4 bases at J, with 12 bases between. CDR3 residues: CASSPGLAYEQYF. For the CDR3, the DNA is TGTGCCAGCAGCCCGGGTTTAGCTTACGAGCAGTACTTC.

This chain connects TRBV16 to TRBJ2-7; 8 positions match TRBD2. The CDR3 extends over 16 amino acids. Per the germline V gene, CDR1 is KGHSY and CDR2 is FQNENV. Unmatched junction bases numbered 7, after V lost 1 base and J lost 2 bases. The CDR3 loop reads CASSQLAPGLAYEQYF. CDR3 nucleotide sequence: TGTGCCAGCAGCCAATTGGCTCCGGGACTAGCCTACGAGCAGTACTTC. Filled out from reference TRBV16 and TRBJ2-7, the complete variable domain reads GEEVAQTPKHLVRGEGQKAKLYCAPIKGHSYVFWYQQVLKNEFKFLISFQNENVFDETGMPKERFSAKCLPNSPCSLEIQATKLEDSAVYFCASSQLAPGLAYEQYFGPGTRLTVT.

This clone has at least ten counts. The genes are TRBV28 and TRBJ2-1; TRBD2 is a possible D gene (5 bases). Germline assignment: CDR1 MDHEN and CDR2 SYDVKM. The CDR3 covers 12 residues. V gave up 6 bases and J gave up 6 bases, with 9 bases separating them. CDR3 residues: CASSPGINEQFF. In nucleotides, the CDR3 is TGTGCCAGCAGCCCCGGGATCAATGAGCAGTTCTTC.

By frequency in the sample, this clone is medium-sized. The genes are TRBV14 and TRBJ2-1; D might be TRBD2 (5 bases). The V gene's germline CDR1 is SGHDN and CDR2 FVKESK. The CDR3 has 15 amino acids. Trimming removed 0 bases at V and 6 bases at J, with 12 bases between. CDR3 bases: TGTGCCAGCAGCCAAGACTGGGTCGAGGGCAATGAGCAGTTCTTC. Its protein is CASSQDWVEGNEQFF.